Below, 6 T cell receptor beta chains from the same sample are listed, as sequenced in a study of T cell changes during pregnancy in multiple sclerosis. TCRdb's copy holds only in-frame clones and misses some; the assay was immunoSEQ multiplex PCR. The sample has 35,000 to 45,000 clones; 91% are singletons. The input for sequencing was CD4+ T cells from peripheral blood mononuclear cells, taken in the second trimester of pregnancy. The origin of the receptors is a female donor in good health, enrolled as a control in a pregnancy study.

The chain is built from TRBV20-1 and TRBJ1-1; D perhaps matches TRBD1 (5 bases). Trimming left V 1 base short and J 11 bases short, with 8 bases between. Per germline, CDR1 DFQATT and CDR2 SNEGSKA (reference sequence). The CDR3 has 10 amino acids. CDR3 protein: CSARGEGAFF. The CDR3 region has the DNA TGCAGTGCTAGAGGGGAGGGGGCTTTCTTT.

This chain connects TRBV10-1 to TRBJ2-7, with 8 bases lining up with TRBD1. The germline V gene encodes CDR1 WNHNN and CDR2 SYGVQD (reference sequence). The CDR3 totals 14 residues. V lost 6 bases and J lost 2; bases outside the gene matches: 6. The CDR3 DNA sequence: TGCGCCAGCAGCGCTGGGACAGGACCCTACGAGCAGTACTTC. Encoded protein: CASSAGTGPYEQYF.

The J gene is TRBJ2-7, the V gene TRBV10-2; 8 bases map to TRBD2. Germline V gene sequence: CDR1 WSHSY, CDR2 SAAADI. The CDR3 totals 13 residues. V lost 7 bases, J lost 10 bases, and 12 bases stayed unmatched. DNA for the CDR3: TGCGCCAGCATGTCGGGAGGGGGGGCGATCCAGTACTTC. It codes for CASMSGGGAIQYF.

This chain links TRBV19 with TRBJ2-3; D gene unclear. Germline lookup yields CDR1 LNHDA and CDR2 SQIVND (reference sequence). Trimming shortened V by 4 bases and J by 0 bases, and 8 bases separated the two germline ends. The CDR3 runs to 14 residues. The CDR3 here is CASSRLESTDTQYF. For the CDR3, the DNA is TGTGCCAGTAGTAGGCTGGAGAGCACAGATACGCAGTATTTT. The full variable domain, rest sourced from reference TRBV19 and TRBJ2-3, is DGGITQSPKYLFRKEGQNVTLSCEQNLNHDAMYWYRQDPGQGLRLIYYSQIVNDFQKGDIAEGYSVSREKKESFPLTVTSAQKNPTAFYLCASSRLESTDTQYFGPGTRLTVL.

The V and J genes are TRBV6-1 and TRBJ2-5, with a possible D match to TRBD2 (5 bases). The V end was cut by 5 bases, the J end by 5 bases, with 12 bases between. Germline V gene sequence: CDR1 MNHNS, CDR2 SASEGT. This CDR3 is built from 13 residues. The CDR3 sequence: CASSLSEVETQYF. The CDR3 coding sequence is TGTGCCAGCAGTCTCTCGGAGGTGGAGACCCAGTACTTC.

V is TRBV5-1 and J is TRBJ1-1; 7 nucleotides line up with TRBD1. Germline CDR1 is SGHRS and CDR2 is YFSETQ. The CDR3 spans 13 residues. V gave up 4 bases and J gave up 8 bases; unmatched junction bases: 8. Written as DNA, the CDR3 is TGCGCCAGCAGCCGCGGACAGGAGAGGGAAGCTTTCTTT. It is translated as CASSRGQEREAFF.